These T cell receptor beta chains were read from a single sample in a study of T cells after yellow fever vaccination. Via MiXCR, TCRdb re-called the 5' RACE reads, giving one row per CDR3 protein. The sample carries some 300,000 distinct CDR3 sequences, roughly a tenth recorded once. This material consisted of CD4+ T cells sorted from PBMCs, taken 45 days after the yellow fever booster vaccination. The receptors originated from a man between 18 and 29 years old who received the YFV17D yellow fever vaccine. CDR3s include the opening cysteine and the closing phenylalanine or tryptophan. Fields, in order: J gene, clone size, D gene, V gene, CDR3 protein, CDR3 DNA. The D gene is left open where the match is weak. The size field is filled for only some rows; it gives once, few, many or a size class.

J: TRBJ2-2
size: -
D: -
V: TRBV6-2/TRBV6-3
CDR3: CASSDRDLNTGELFF
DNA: TGTGCCAGCAGCGATCGGGACCTCAACACCGGGGAGCTGTTTTTT

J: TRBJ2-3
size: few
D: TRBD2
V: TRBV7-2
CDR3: CASSLKRGALMSDTQYF
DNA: TGTGCCAGCAGTTTAAAGCGGGGGGCCCTGATGTCAGATACGCAGTATTTT

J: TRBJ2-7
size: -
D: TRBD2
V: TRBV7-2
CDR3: CASSSRAGGAGGSYEQYF
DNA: TGTGCCAGCAGCTCAAGGGCCGGGGGAGCGGGGGGCTCCTACGAGCAGTACTTC

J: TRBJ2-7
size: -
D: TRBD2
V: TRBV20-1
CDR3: CSARDQLAGEQYF
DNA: TGCAGTGCTAGAGATCAGCTAGCGGGCGAGCAGTACTTC

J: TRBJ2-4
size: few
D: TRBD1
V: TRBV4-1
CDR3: CASSQGPAGGDKNIQYF
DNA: TGCGCCAGCAGCCAAGGGCCCGCAGGGGGAGACAAAAACATTCAGTACTTC

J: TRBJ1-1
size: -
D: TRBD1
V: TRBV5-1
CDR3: CASSLLTGRMNTEAFF
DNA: TGCGCCAGCAGCCTGTTGACAGGGCGTATGAACACTGAAGCTTTCTTT

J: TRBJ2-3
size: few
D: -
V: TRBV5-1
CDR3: CATRGGGSRTDTQYF
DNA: TGCGCCACCCGAGGGGGGGGCTCCCGCACAGATACGCAGTATTTT

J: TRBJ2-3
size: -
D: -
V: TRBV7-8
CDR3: CASSLVVTWQYF
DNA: TGTGCCAGCAGCTTAGTAGTAACATGGCAGTATTTT

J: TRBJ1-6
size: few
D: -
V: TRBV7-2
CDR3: CASSSTINPRASNSPLHF
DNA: TGTGCCAGCAGCTCAACGATCAACCCACGGGCCTCTAATTCACCCCTCCACTTT

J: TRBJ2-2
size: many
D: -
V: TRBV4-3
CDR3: CASSQGLEVRGTGELFF
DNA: TGCGCCAGCAGCCAAGGGCTAGAGGTCCGAGGCACCGGGGAGCTGTTTTTT

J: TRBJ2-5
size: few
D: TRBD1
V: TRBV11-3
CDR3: CASSQGDRFSQETQYF
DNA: TGTGCCAGCAGTCAGGGGGACAGGTTTTCTCAAGAGACCCAGTACTTC

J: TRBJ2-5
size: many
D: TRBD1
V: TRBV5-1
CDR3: CASSFLLDRAQETQYF
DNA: TGCGCCAGCAGCTTCCTCCTCGACAGGGCACAAGAGACCCAGTACTTC

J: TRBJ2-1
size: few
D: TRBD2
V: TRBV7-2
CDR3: CASSLASGKNEQFF
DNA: TGTGCCAGCAGCTTGGCTAGCGGGAAGAATGAGCAGTTCTTC

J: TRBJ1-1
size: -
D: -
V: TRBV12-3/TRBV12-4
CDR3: CASSRGWGTEAFF
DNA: TGTGCCAGCAGCCGTGGGTGGGGCACTGAAGCTTTCTTT

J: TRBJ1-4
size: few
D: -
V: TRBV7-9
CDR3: CASSSGSGRNEKLFF
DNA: TGTGCCAGCAGCTCCGGGTCGGGACGGAATGAAAAACTGTTTTTT

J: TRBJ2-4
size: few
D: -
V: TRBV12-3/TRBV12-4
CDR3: CASSPSDRGARKNIQYF
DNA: TGTGCCAGCAGCCCATCCGACCGAGGGGCGCGCAAAAACATTCAGTACTTC

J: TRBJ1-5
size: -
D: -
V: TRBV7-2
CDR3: CASSKSTGNQPQHF
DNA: TGTGCCAGCAGCAAATCGACAGGTAATCAGCCCCAGCATTTT

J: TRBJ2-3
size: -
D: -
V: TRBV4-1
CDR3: CASQTIGTDTQYF
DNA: TGCGCCAGCCAAACTATAGGCACAGATACGCAGTATTTT

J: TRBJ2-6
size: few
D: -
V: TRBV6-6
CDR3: CASSYWGIGANVLTF
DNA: TGTGCCAGCAGTTACTGGGGCATTGGGGCCAACGTCCTGACTTTC

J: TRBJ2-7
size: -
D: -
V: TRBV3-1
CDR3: CASSPEGWRDSSYEQYF
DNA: TGTGCCAGCAGCCCTGAAGGATGGCGGGACAGCTCCTACGAGCAGTACTTC

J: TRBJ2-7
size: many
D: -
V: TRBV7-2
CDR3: CASSFERGFTMQYF
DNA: TGTGCCAGCAGCTTCGAGAGGGGATTTACGATGCAGTACTTC

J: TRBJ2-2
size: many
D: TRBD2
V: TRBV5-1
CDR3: CASSFSGVNTGELFF
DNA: TGCGCCAGCAGCTTTAGCGGGGTGAACACCGGGGAGCTGTTTTTT

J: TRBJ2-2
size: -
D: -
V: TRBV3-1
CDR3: CASSQGYDTGELFF
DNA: TGTGCCAGCAGCCAAGGTTATGACACCGGGGAGCTGTTTTTT

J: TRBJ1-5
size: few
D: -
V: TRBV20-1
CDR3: CSAGSGDQPQHF
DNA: TGCAGTGCTGGCTCAGGGGATCAGCCCCAGCATTTT

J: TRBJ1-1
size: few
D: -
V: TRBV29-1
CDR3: CSVAPLGAFF
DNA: TGCAGCGTCGCCCCATTAGGGGCTTTCTTT

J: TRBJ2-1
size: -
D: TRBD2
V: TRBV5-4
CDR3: CASSPGGASSYNEQFF
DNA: TGTGCCAGCAGCCCCGGGGGGGCGAGCTCCTACAATGAGCAGTTCTTC

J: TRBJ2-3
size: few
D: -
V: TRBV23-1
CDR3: CASSRQGGDNLGTDTQYF
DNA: TGCGCCAGCAGTCGACAGGGAGGGGACAATTTGGGCACAGATACGCAGTATTTT

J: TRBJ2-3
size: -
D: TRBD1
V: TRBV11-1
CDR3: CASSPTRQGYTDTQYF
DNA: TGTGCCAGCAGCCCCACCCGACAGGGATACACAGATACGCAGTATTTT

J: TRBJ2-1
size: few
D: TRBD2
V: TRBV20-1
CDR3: CSAREAGEPVDEQFF
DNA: TGCAGTGCTAGGGAAGCGGGGGAGCCTGTCGATGAGCAGTTCTTC

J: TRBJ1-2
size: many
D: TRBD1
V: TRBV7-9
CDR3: CASSWDRVRYTF
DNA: TGTGCCAGCAGCTGGGACAGGGTACGCTACACCTTC

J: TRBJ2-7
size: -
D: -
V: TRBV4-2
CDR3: CASSQDRGRYEQYF
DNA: TGTGCCAGCAGCCAAGATAGAGGGAGATACGAGCAGTACTTC

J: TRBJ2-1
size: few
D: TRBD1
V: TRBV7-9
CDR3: CASRPQGALYNEQFF
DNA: TGTGCCAGCAGACCCCAGGGGGCCCTCTACAATGAGCAGTTCTTC

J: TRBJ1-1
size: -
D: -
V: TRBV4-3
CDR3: CASSQAPPTPNTEAFF
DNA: TGCGCCAGCAGCCAAGCTCCACCGACACCGAACACTGAAGCTTTCTTT

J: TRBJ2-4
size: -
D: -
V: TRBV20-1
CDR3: CSAIEGGLGKNIQYF
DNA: TGCAGTGCTATCGAGGGGGGGCTGGGCAAAAACATTCAGTACTTC

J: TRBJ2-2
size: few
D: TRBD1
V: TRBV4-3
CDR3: CASSHDGQGAGELFF
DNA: TGCGCCAGCAGCCACGATGGACAGGGGGCCGGGGAGCTGTTTTTT

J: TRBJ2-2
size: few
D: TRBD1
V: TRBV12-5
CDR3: CASGLVPGQGELFF
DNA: TGTGCTAGTGGTTTGGTACCGGGACAGGGGGAGCTGTTTTTT

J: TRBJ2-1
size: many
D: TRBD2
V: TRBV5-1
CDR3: CASRVTSGGAYNEQFF
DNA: TGCGCCAGCAGAGTGACTAGCGGGGGGGCGTACAATGAGCAGTTCTTC

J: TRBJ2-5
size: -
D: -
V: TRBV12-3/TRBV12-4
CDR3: CASSWALVGTQYF
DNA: TGTGCCAGCAGTTGGGCTCTAGTTGGGACCCAGTACTTC

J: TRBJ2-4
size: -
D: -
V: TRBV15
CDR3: CATSRDQGADIQYF
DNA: TGTGCCACCAGCAGAGACCAGGGAGCGGACATTCAGTACTTC

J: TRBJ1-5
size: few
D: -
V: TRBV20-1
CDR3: CSARMGGGNQPQHF
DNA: TGCAGTGCCCGGATGGGAGGAGGCAATCAGCCCCAGCATTTT

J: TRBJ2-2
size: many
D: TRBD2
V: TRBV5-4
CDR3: CASSPRTSLTGELFF
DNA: TGTGCCAGCAGCCCGAGGACTAGCCTAACCGGGGAGCTGTTTTTT

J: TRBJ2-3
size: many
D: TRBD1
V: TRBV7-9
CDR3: CASSPTGGGDTQYF
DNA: TGTGCCAGCAGCCCCACAGGGGGCGGAGATACGCAGTATTTT

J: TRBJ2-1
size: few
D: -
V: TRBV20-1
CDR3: CSARYSGEQFF
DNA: TGCAGTGCTAGATATTCGGGGGAGCAGTTCTTC

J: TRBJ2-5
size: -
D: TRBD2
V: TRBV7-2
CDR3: CASSLPSGGGTQYF
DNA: TGTGCCAGCAGCTTACCCAGCGGGGGGGGGACCCAGTACTTC

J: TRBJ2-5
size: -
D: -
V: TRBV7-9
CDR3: CASSRDRTVQETQYF
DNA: TGTGCCAGCAGCAGGGACCGGACGGTCCAAGAGACCCAGTACTTC

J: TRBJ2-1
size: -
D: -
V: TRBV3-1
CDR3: CASSHSLINEQFF
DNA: TGTGCCAGCAGCCACAGTTTAATAAATGAGCAGTTCTTC

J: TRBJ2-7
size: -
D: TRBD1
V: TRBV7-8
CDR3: CASSPGTVSEQYF
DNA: TGTGCCAGCAGCCCCGGGACAGTTTCCGAGCAGTACTTC

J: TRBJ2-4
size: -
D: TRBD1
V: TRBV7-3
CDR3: CASSPGWDRAIQYF
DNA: TGTGCCAGCAGCCCAGGGTGGGACAGGGCCATTCAGTACTTC

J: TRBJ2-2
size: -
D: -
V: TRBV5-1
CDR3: CASSLATGDTGELFF
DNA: TGCGCCAGCAGCTTGGCCACAGGAGACACCGGGGAGCTGTTTTTT

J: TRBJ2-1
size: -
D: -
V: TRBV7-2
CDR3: CASSSATGNYNEQFF
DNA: TGTGCCAGCAGCTCCGCCACCGGGAACTACAATGAGCAGTTCTTC

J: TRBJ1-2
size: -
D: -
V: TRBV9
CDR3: CASSLGVGRNYGYTF
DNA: TGTGCCAGCAGCCTAGGGGTAGGGCGGAACTATGGCTACACCTTC

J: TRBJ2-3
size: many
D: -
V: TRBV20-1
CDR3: CSADGHPNLTSTDTQYF
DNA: TGCAGTGCGGACGGACACCCGAACCTAACTAGCACAGATACGCAGTATTTT

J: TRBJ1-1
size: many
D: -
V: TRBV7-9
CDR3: CASSFRLNTEAFF
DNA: TGTGCCAGCAGCTTTCGACTGAACACTGAAGCTTTCTTT

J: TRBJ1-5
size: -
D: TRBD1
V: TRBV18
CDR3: CASSPQGAESNQPQHF
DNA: TGTGCCAGCTCACCGCAGGGGGCTGAGAGCAATCAGCCCCAGCATTTT

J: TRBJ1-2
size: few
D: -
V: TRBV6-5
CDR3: CASSPASPGGYTF
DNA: TGTGCCAGCAGTCCCGCGAGTCCCGGAGGCTACACCTTC

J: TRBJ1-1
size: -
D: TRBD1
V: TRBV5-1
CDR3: CASSSGQGASEAFF
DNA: TGCGCCAGCAGCTCCGGACAGGGGGCGTCTGAAGCTTTCTTT

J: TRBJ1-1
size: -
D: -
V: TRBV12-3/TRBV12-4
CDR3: CASSSMREAFF
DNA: TGTGCCAGCAGTTCTATGCGAGAAGCTTTCTTT

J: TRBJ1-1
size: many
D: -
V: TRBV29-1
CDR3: CSVESRAGWELVFF
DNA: TGCAGCGTTGAGTCGAGGGCAGGCTGGGAGTTGGTTTTCTTT

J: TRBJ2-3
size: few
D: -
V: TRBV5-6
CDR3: CASSLVQYTDTQYF
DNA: TGTGCCAGCAGCTTGGTTCAATACACAGATACGCAGTATTTT